Detailed here is one TCR beta chain. This entry belongs to a study of shared clonotypes between healthy human individuals. Study-level information: Participating donors consisted of two women and a few men aged 18 to 49. Each donor's CD8 memory used one plate, CD8 naive two, each CD4 subset three.

With 1 base clipped from V and 5 bases from J, the junction kept 9 bases outside the gene matches. CDR1 is MDHEN, CDR2 SYDVKM, per germline. The CDR3 spans 17 residues. CD8 cells classed as naive were CD45RO-negative and positively selected for CCR7, excluding terminally differentiated effector memory CD45RA+ cells. Each sample came from a Caucasian adult donor living in Nashville, Tennessee. The protocol was immunoSEQ multiplex PCR, while the TCRdb copy is restricted to in-frame clones and leaves out a portion. This sample carries approximately 2,000,000 clones, 80% to 95% of them seen once, and the ten largest clones take about 1.7%.

The J gene is TRBJ1-5, the V gene TRBV28; TRBD1 matches 9 bases. This clonotype was sampled from a man aged 18 to 30 in good health. Some clones in this sample may be carry-over from other donors' samples. The material sequenced was naive CD8+ T cells from PBMCs. In nucleotides, the CDR3 is TGTGCCAGCAGTTTATCCCGGGACAGGGAATTCTATCAGCCCCAGCATTTT. It codes for CASSLSRDREFYQPQHF.